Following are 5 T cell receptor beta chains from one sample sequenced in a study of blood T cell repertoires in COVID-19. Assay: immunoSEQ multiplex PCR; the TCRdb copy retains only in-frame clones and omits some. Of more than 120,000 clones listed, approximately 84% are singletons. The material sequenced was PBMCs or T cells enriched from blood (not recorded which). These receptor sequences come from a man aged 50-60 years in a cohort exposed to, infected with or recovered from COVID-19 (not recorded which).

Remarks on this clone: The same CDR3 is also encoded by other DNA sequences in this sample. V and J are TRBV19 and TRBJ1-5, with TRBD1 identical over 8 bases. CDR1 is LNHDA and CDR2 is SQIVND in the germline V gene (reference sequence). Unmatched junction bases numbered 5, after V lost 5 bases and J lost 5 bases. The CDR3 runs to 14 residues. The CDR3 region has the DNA TGTGCCAGTAGTCCAGGACAGGGTCATCAGCCCCAGCATTTT. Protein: CASSPGQGHQPQHF. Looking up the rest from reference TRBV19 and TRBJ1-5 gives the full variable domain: DGGITQSPKYLFRKEGQNVTLSCEQNLNHDAMYWYRQDPGQGLRLIYYSQIVNDFQKGDIAEGYSVSREKKESFPLTVTSAQKNPTAFYLCASSPGQGHQPQHFGDGTRLSIL.

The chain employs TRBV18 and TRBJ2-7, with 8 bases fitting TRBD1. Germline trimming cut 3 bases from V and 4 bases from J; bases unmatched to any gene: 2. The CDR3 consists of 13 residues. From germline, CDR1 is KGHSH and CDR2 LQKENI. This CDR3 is CASSPTGGYEQYF. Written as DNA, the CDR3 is TGTGCCAGCTCACCTACAGGGGGATACGAGCAGTACTTC.

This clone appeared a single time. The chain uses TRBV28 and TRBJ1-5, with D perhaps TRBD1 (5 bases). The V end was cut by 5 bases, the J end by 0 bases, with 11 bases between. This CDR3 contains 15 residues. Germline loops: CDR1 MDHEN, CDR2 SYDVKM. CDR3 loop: CASSSRTHSNQPQHF. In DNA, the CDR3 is TGTGCCAGCAGTAGCAGGACACATAGCAATCAGCCCCAGCATTTT.

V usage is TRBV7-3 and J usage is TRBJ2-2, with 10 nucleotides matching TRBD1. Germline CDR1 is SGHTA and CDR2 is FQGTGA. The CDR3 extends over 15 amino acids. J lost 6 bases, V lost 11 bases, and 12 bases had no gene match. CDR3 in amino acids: CAPFTGQGVAGELFF. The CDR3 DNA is TGTGCCCCTTTTACCGGACAGGGGGTCGCCGGGGAGCTGTTTTTT.

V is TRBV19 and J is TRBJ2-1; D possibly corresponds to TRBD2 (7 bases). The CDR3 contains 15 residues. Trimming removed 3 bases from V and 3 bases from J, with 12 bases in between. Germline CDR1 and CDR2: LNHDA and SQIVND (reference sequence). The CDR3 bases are TGTGCCAGTAGTATCGGCGGGGGCATCTACAATGAGCAGTTCTTC. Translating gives CASSIGGGIYNEQFF.